This TCR beta chain was profiled in a study of CD8+ T cells in alopecia areata. Of note for this clone: Its antigen is as yet unknown.

Extracted RNA was reverse transcribed into cDNA, the sequencing template. Using immunoSEQ multiplex PCR, the repertoire was profiled, and TCRdb retains in-frame clones only, with some absent. In the table there are roughly 92,000 clones, just over 70% of which are singletons. General study results and limits: During tofacitinib treatment, many expanded lesional clones remained in scalp and blood. Clonality in lesional scalp, especially alopecia totalis/universalis, exceeded that of normal scalp. Tofacitinib significantly decreased scalp clonality and expanded CD8+ clones among top 100.

Treatment here: oral pan-JAK inhibitor, 5-10 mg twice daily. Sampling of alopecia areata patients yielded lesional scalp punch biopsies as well as peripheral blood. Trimming pared 3 bases from V and 3 bases from J, leaving 14 bases between. This CDR3 comprises 15 residues. The germline gives CDR1 LNHDA, CDR2 SQIVND (reference sequence). The genes are TRBV19 and TRBJ1-1; D remains unclear. The sequence was collected from a human donor with alopecia areata. The sample was CD8+ T cells sorted from blood, taken at approximately week 42, from a patient treated with tofacitinib. The DNA for the CDR3 is TGTGCCAGTAGTATCGGTGGTGGCCGGTACACTGAAGCTTTCTTT. Encoded protein: CASSIGGGRYTEAFF.